A single sample gave rise to the 14 T cell receptor beta chains below, sequenced in a study of blood T cell repertoires in COVID-19. Produced via immunoSEQ multiplex PCR; TCRdb's table is partial and in-frame only. The sample yields about 250,000 clones, about 80% seen once. Sample: peripheral blood. Every receptor here comes from an older man with acute or convalescent COVID-19.

This chain joins TRBV27 and TRBJ1-2; D perhaps matches TRBD1 (6 bases). With 5 bases removed from V and 0 bases from J, the gap between germline ends came to 22 bases. The length of the CDR3 is 18 residues. Germline V gives CDR1 MNHEY, CDR2 SMNVEV (reference sequence). The CDR3 sequence is CASSRHPGHLYSNYGYTF. The CDR3, as DNA: TGTGCCAGCAGTAGACATCCGGGACATCTTTACTCTAACTATGGCTACACCTTC.

The genes are TRBV7-2 and TRBJ2-3, with 8 bases lining up with TRBD1. Germline-derived CDR1 and CDR2 are SGHTA and FQGNSA. The V and J ends lost 4 bases and 3 bases, in that order; junction bases with no gene match: 6. This CDR3 has 15 amino acids. CDR3: CASSYRTGTTDTQYF. CDR3 coding DNA: TGTGCCAGCAGCTATCGGACAGGGACTACAGATACGCAGTATTTT.

This clone turned up a few times. This chain links TRBV7-9 with TRBJ2-3; D remains ambiguous. The CDR3 length is 15 residues. V was trimmed by 0 bases and J by 2 bases, leaving 9 bases between them. Germline V gives CDR1 SEHNR, CDR2 FQNEAQ (reference sequence). The CDR3 loop is CASSLAVGYTDTQYF. The CDR3 DNA reads as TGTGCCAGCAGCTTAGCGGTCGGGTACACAGATACGCAGTATTTT.

CDR3 coding DNA: TGTGCCAGCAGCCTAGACAGGGTCGGGACCGGGGAGCTGTTTTTT. Translated, it gives CASSLDRVGTGELFF. This chain links TRBV7-7 with TRBJ2-2, with TRBD1 identical over 7 bases. The CDR3 consists of 15 residues. Germline CDR1 SSHAT, CDR2 FNYEAQ (reference sequence). V dropped 5 bases and J dropped 5; count of bases not matched to a gene: 8.

The V gene is TRBV27, the J gene TRBJ1-1; D remains unclear. The germline gives CDR1 MNHEY, CDR2 SMNVEV (reference sequence). This CDR3 comprises 14 residues. V lost 5 bases to trimming and J lost 5 bases, with 15 bases between them. The CDR3 reads CASSPRVYGTEAFF. CDR3 bases: TGTGCCAGCAGTCCGAGGGTTTACGGGACTGAAGCTTTCTTT.

Details on this clone: Additional DNA sequences in this sample encode the identical CDR3. As DNA, the CDR3 is TGCGCCAGCAGCCCCGGGACTAACTCCTACGAGCAGTACTTC. This sequence encodes CASSPGTNSYEQYF. The rearrangement links TRBV5-1 to TRBJ2-7, with 7 positions matching TRBD2. Germline values: CDR1 SGHRS, CDR2 YFSETQ. V dropped 4 bases and J dropped 0; count of bases not matched to a gene: 4. CDR3 length: 14 amino acids. Full variable domain (rest looked up from reference TRBV5-1 and TRBJ2-7): KAGVTQTPRYLIKTRGQQVTLSCSPISGHRSVSWYQQTPGQGLQFLFEYFSETQRNKGNFPGRFSGRQFSNSRSEMNVSTLELGDSALYLCASSPGTNSYEQYFGPGTRLTVT.

The chain couples TRBV24-1 to TRBJ2-2; a possible D gene is TRBD2 (6 bases). V was cut by 6 bases and J by 4 bases, with 8 bases left in between. The germline CDR1 and CDR2 sequences are KGHDR and SFDVKD. The CDR3 covers 13 residues. Written as DNA, the CDR3 is TGTGCCACCAGTTGGAGGGGCACCGGGGAGCTGTTTTTT. It specifies CATSWRGTGELFF.

Only one count was recorded for this clone. The chain couples TRBV27 to TRBJ1-5; the D gene is possibly TRBD1 (5 bases). The V gene lost 4 bases and the J gene lost 1 base, with 8 bases spanning the gap. The CDR3 has 14 amino acids. Germline V CDR1 and CDR2: MNHEY, SMNVEV (reference sequence). CDR3 loop: CASSSPGSNQPQHF. CDR3 DNA: TGTGCCAGCAGTTCTCCAGGGAGCAATCAGCCCCAGCATTTT.

V is TRBV24-1 and J is TRBJ1-5, with 9 bases that match TRBD1. The germline V gene has CDR1 KGHDR and CDR2 SFDVKD. The trim removed 10 bases at V and 1 base at J, leaving 13 bases unmatched. The length of the CDR3 is 17 residues. CDR3 sequence (DNA): TGTGCCACTGGTCCCGGGACAGGGTTGAGAAGCAATCAGCCCCAGCATTTT. Translating gives CATGPGTGLRSNQPQHF.

The CDR3 is CASSLSGRVLKGNEQFF. The CDR3 bases are TGTGCCAGCAGTTTATCGGGCAGGGTCCTTAAAGGCAATGAGCAGTTCTTC. The V gene is TRBV27, the J gene TRBJ2-1; D is perhaps TRBD1 (5 bases). Trimming took off 0 bases at V and 6 bases at J, with 18 bases between the two ends. The CDR3 runs 17 residues. CDR1 is MNHEY and CDR2 is SMNVEV in the germline V gene (reference sequence).

The chain uses TRBV28 and TRBJ1-2; D possibly corresponds to TRBD1 (6 bases). V shed 5 bases and J shed 7 bases, with 17 bases lying between them. Germline V lookup: CDR1 MDHEN, CDR2 SYDVKM. There are 14 residues in the CDR3. The CDR3, as DNA: TGTGCCAGCAGTACCCTTATGGGGGCCGGTGGCTACACCTTC. Translating gives CASSTLMGAGGYTF.

The chain couples TRBV9 to TRBJ2-7; 10 bases agree with TRBD2. With 3 bases clipped from V and 1 base from J, the junction kept 13 bases outside the gene matches. The CDR3 has 18 amino acids. Per germline, CDR1 SGDLS and CDR2 YYNGEE. CDR3 DNA sequence: TGTGCCAGCAGCGCAGGAGGCACTAGCGGGACCCGTTCCTACGAGCAGTACTTC. Translating it yields CASSAGGTSGTRSYEQYF.

The chain has TRBV29-1 and TRBJ2-2; 11 bases line up with TRBD2. V shed 4 bases, J shed 4 bases, and the junction held 5 bases outside the gene matches. The CDR3 covers 15 residues. Germline CDR1 and CDR2: SQVTM and ANQGSEA. The CDR3 DNA follows: TGCAGCGTTGTAAGGCTAGCGGGAGGCACCGGGGAGCTGTTTTTT. This codes for CSVVRLAGGTGELFF.

The V and J genes are TRBV7-2 and TRBJ2-6; D is ambiguous. Trimming took 5 bases from V and 3 from J, leaving 11 bases between them. The CDR3 consists of 15 residues. The germline gives CDR1 SGHTA, CDR2 FQGNSA. The CDR3 loop reads CASSPRSGGANVLTF. In DNA form, the CDR3 reads TGTGCCAGCAGCCCTCGGTCCGGTGGGGCCAACGTCCTGACTTTC. Using reference TRBV7-2 and TRBJ2-6 for the parts outside the CDR3, the full variable domain is GAGVSQSPSNKVTEKGKDVELRCDPISGHTALYWYRQSLGQGLEFLIYFQGNSAPDKSGLPSDRFSAERTGGSVSTLTIQRTQQEDSAVYLCASSPRSGGANVLTFGAGSRLTVL.